A selection of T cell receptor beta chains follows, all from one sample in a study of blood T cell repertoires in COVID-19. Assay used: immunoSEQ multiplex PCR; TCRdb lists only in-frame clones, some missing. In the table there are about 370,000 clones, approximately 92% of which are singletons. Sequenced sample: PBMCs or T cells enriched from blood (not recorded which). Source of these receptors: a man aged 18 to 30 who had recovered from COVID-19. The CDR3 runs from the conserved cysteine through the conserved F or W. Fields, in order: D gene, J gene, V gene, clone size, CDR3 DNA, CDR3 protein. The D gene is left open where the match is weak. Clone size is not always given. Where it is, it says once, few, many or a class for expanded clones.

- TRBJ1-3 TRBV6-5 - TGTGCCAGCAGTTACTCAGGACAAACCTCTGGAAACACCATATATTTT CASSYSGQTSGNTIYF
- TRBJ1-5 TRBV27 - TGTGCCAGCCGACAGCCCAATCAGCCCCAGCATTTT CASRQPNQPQHF
TRBD1 TRBJ1-3 TRBV14 - TGTGCCAGCAGCCTCCGACAGGGTCTCTCTGGAAACACCATATATTTT CASSLRQGLSGNTIYF
- TRBJ1-1 TRBV5-1 - TGCGCCAGCAGCTTCCAGGGCCCCAACACTGAAGCTTTCTTT CASSFQGPNTEAFF
TRBD2 TRBJ2-3 TRBV28 - TGTGCCAGCAGTTCGGCGGGGGGGGACACAGATACGCAGTATTTT CASSSAGGDTDTQYF
- TRBJ2-3 TRBV6-4 - TGTGCCAGCAGTGTTTCCGGGATAGGAGATACGCAGTATTTT CASSVSGIGDTQYF
- TRBJ2-2 TRBV7-3 - TGTGCCAGCAGCCCCGGGACTTTGAACACCGGGGAGCTGTTTTTT CASSPGTLNTGELFF
- TRBJ2-7 TRBV9 - TGTGCCAGCAGCGGAGATGGTAGGGGCTACGAGCAGTACTTC CASSGDGRGYEQYF
- TRBJ2-1 TRBV27 - TGTGCCAGCAGTTTAGTCGACAGGGAGGACGAGCAGTTCTTC CASSLVDREDEQFF
- TRBJ1-1 TRBV27 once TGTGCCAGCAGGATCCTTGGAGGCACTGAAGCTTTCTTT CASRILGGTEAFF
TRBD1 TRBJ1-4 TRBV2 - TGTGCCAGAGAAGGACAGGGTAAAAAACTGTTTTTT CAREGQGKKLFF
TRBD2 TRBJ2-1 TRBV6-5 - TGTGCCAGCAGTTCCCGGACTAGCGGGAGTAATGAGCAGTTCTTC CASSSRTSGSNEQFF
- TRBJ2-7 TRBV5-6 - TGTGCCAGCAGCTTGCAGCCGGACAGCCCCTACGAGCAGTACTTC CASSLQPDSPYEQYF
- TRBJ1-5 TRBV27 - TGTGCCAGCAGTGCAGGGGTTAACGGCAATCAGCCCCAGCATTTT CASSAGVNGNQPQHF
- TRBJ2-7 TRBV5-1 - TGCGCCAGCAGCGGCCCGACCGGGTTGGACGAGCAGTACTTC CASSGPTGLDEQYF
- TRBJ2-1 TRBV21-1 - TGTGCCAGCAGCAGGATCCGGGGGAACAATGAGCAGTTCTTC CASSRIRGNNEQFF
- TRBJ1-1 TRBV29-1 - TGCAGCGTTGATCTACAGGGATTGGGGACTGAAGCTTTCTTT CSVDLQGLGTEAFF
- TRBJ2-7 TRBV11-2 - TGTGCCAGCAGCAAAGCAACGGGAGCGTCCTACGAGCAGTACTTC CASSKATGASYEQYF
- TRBJ1-2 TRBV4-2 - TGTGCCAGCAGCCAAGATCTGAATGGCGGCAGTTTCTATGGCTACACCTTC CASSQDLNGGSFYGYTF
- TRBJ1-4 TRBV2 - TGTGCCAGCAGTGAATCAGGAAGTGGTGAAAAACTGTTTTTT CASSESGSGEKLFF
- TRBJ1-3 TRBV7-6 - TGTGCCAGCAGCTTAGTATTGGGGGGGGAGAGCTCTGGAAACACCATATATTTT CASSLVLGGESSGNTIYF
TRBD1 TRBJ1-4 TRBV7-9 - TGTGCCAGCAGCTTCCGGGACAGGGGCGAGGGGCATGAAAAACTGTTTTTT CASSFRDRGEGHEKLFF
- TRBJ2-7 TRBV21-1 - TGTGCCAGCAGCACCTCCTCCGTGTACGAGCAGTACTTC CASSTSSVYEQYF
- TRBJ2-1 TRBV7-2 - TGTGCCAGCAGCCTCCACCTTTTCGCGGATGGAGGACGCAATGAGCAGTTCTTC CASSLHLFADGGRNEQFF
TRBD1 TRBJ1-1 TRBV19 - TGTGCCAGTAGTACCCGACCGGGACAGGGAATAGAAGCTTTCTTT CASSTRPGQGIEAFF
- TRBJ2-7 TRBV15 - TGTGCCACCAGCAGAGATACCGCGGGGCAGTACTTC CATSRDTAGQYF
- TRBJ1-5 TRBV15 once TGTGCCACCAGCAGTCCTCGGGCAGGGGAGAATCAGCCCCAGCATTTT CATSSPRAGENQPQHF
TRBD2 TRBJ2-3 TRBV7-9 - TGTGCCAGCAGCTCCGGGACTAGCGGGTGGAATTACTATTTT CASSSGTSGWNYYF
- TRBJ2-7 TRBV21-1 - TGTGCCAGCAGGAACAAGGAGGTACACGAGCAGTACTTC CASRNKEVHEQYF
TRBD1 TRBJ1-1 TRBV19 - TGTGCCAGTACTACGGGACAGGGCCTCGTAGCTTTCTTT CASTTGQGLVAFF
- TRBJ1-4 TRBV29-1 - TGCAGCGCCCGGGGGGACGCCAATGAAAAACTGTTTTTT CSARGDANEKLFF
- TRBJ1-5 TRBV2 - TGTGCCAGCAGTGCTCCCGGGAATAGCAATCAGCCCCAGCATTTT CASSAPGNSNQPQHF
- TRBJ2-2 TRBV10-3 - TGTGCCATCAGTGAAGTATTAAGCGGAGAGCTGTTTTTT CAISEVLSGELFF
TRBD1 TRBJ1-1 TRBV24-1 - TGTGCCACCAGTGAGCCCCGACAGGGACATAACACTGAAGCTTTCTTT CATSEPRQGHNTEAFF
TRBD1 TRBJ1-1 TRBV4-3 - TGCGCCAGCAGCCAAGATTCGACAGGGGCCGTTGGGGCTGAAGCTTTCTTT CASSQDSTGAVGAEAFF
- TRBJ1-1 TRBV7-3 - TGTGCCAGCAGCCCTCTAGGCGGGGGAAGCACTGAAGCTTTCTTT CASSPLGGGSTEAFF
TRBD1 TRBJ2-2 TRBV4-1 - TGCGCCAGCAGCCAATGGACAGGGGCTAACACCGGGGAGCTGTTTTTT CASSQWTGANTGELFF
- TRBJ2-2 TRBV24-1 - TGTGCCACCAGTGATCGAGTTAACACCGGGGAGCTGTTTTTT CATSDRVNTGELFF
TRBD1 TRBJ2-3 TRBV27 - TGTGCCAGCAGTTATCGGTACGGACAGGGATACTCTAGCACAGATACGCAGTATTTT CASSYRYGQGYSSTDTQYF
TRBD2 TRBJ2-3 TRBV11-1 - TGTGCCAGCAGCTCCGGGACTAGCGGGAGGGATACGCAGTATTTT CASSSGTSGRDTQYF
- TRBJ1-3 TRBV19 - TGTGTCAGTGCAGATTCCGGAAACACCATATATTTT CVSADSGNTIYF
TRBD2 TRBJ2-7 TRBV4-3 - TGCGCCAGCAGCCAAGTTCGATTAGCGGGAACCCTAGTTGCCTACGAGCAGTACTTC CASSQVRLAGTLVAYEQYF
- TRBJ1-1 TRBV7-2 - TGTGCCAGCAGCTTAGCCAACAGGGCCACTGAAGCTTTCTTT CASSLANRATEAFF
- TRBJ2-2 TRBV6-2/TRBV6-3 - TGTGCCAGCAGTTACCTTCAGGTTAACACCGGGGAGCTGTTTTTT CASSYLQVNTGELFF
- TRBJ2-4 TRBV28 once TGTGCCAGCCTAGACCCGGGATCGAAAAACATTCAGTACTTC CASLDPGSKNIQYF
TRBD1 TRBJ2-1 TRBV19 - TGTGCCAGTAGTACCTCATACAGGGGTAATGAGCAGTTCTTC CASSTSYRGNEQFF
- TRBJ2-7 TRBV5-1 - TGCGCCAGCAGCCCGGGAGGGACAGTCTCCTACGAGCAGTACTTT CASSPGGTVSYEQYF
TRBD1 TRBJ1-2 TRBV12-5 - TGTGCTAGTGGTTTTGGGACAGGGGTAGGCTACACCTTC CASGFGTGVGYTF
TRBD2 TRBJ2-1 TRBV28 - TGTGCCAGCAGTACCGCGACTAGCGGGAATGTCAATGAGCAGTTCTTC CASSTATSGNVNEQFF
- TRBJ2-1 TRBV9 - TGTGCCAGCAGCGATCCGGGGAATGAGCAGTTCTTC CASSDPGNEQFF
- TRBJ2-7 TRBV19 few TGTGCCACGAGCACTCACTTTGCAGGGATCTCCTACGAGCAGTACTTC CATSTHFAGISYEQYF
TRBD1 TRBJ1-1 TRBV5-6 - TGTGCCAGCAGGGGGGCATCAGGGGGCTCGAGGATGAACACTGAAGCTTTCTTT CASRGASGGSRMNTEAFF
TRBD2 TRBJ2-1 TRBV9 - TGTGCCAGCAGCGTAGGTCGTAGCGGGAGCAATGAGCAGTTCTTC CASSVGRSGSNEQFF
- TRBJ1-1 TRBV4-1 - TGCGCCAGCAGCCAAGTTTTAGCGGTCGACCAAAAAGCTTTCTTT CASSQVLAVDQKAFF
- TRBJ2-7 TRBV28 - TGTGCCAGCACCCCGGGACTCGGCTCCTACGAGCAGTACTTC CASTPGLGSYEQYF
- TRBJ2-7 TRBV2 - TGTGCCAGCAGTGAGCCCTTCAGTCACGAGCAGTACTTC CASSEPFSHEQYF
- TRBJ2-7 TRBV27 - TGTGCCAGCAGTTTATCGCTTGGGGGGGCGACAAACCACGAGCAGTACTTC CASSLSLGGATNHEQYF